Described below is a single T cell receptor (beta chain) sequence and its context. Deletions cut 2 bases from V and 0 bases from J, with 15 bases between. The CDR3 totals 18 residues. CDR1 SGHTS and CDR2 YDEGEE come from the germline V gene. Amplified TCR beta CDR3 regions came from RNA transcripts. RT-PCR in the first round (using the HTBI primer set) targeted the TCR CDR3. TCRdb used MiXCR to reprocess the multiplex PCR reads, holding one entry per CDR3 protein. The table lists a few hundred thousand distinct CDR3 sequences, around 13% of them singletons. This sample is drawn from a study of T cells in Graves' hyperthyroidism and ophthalmopathy.

This receptor was identified in a woman between 18 and 29 years old with Graves' hyperthyroidism. The specimen sequenced was blood. V is TRBV5-8 and J is TRBJ1-6; D gene unclear. CDR3: CASSFETRLSSYNSPLHF. For the CDR3, the DNA is TGTGCCAGCAGCTTTGAGACACGACTCAGCTCCTATAATTCACCCCTCCACTTT.